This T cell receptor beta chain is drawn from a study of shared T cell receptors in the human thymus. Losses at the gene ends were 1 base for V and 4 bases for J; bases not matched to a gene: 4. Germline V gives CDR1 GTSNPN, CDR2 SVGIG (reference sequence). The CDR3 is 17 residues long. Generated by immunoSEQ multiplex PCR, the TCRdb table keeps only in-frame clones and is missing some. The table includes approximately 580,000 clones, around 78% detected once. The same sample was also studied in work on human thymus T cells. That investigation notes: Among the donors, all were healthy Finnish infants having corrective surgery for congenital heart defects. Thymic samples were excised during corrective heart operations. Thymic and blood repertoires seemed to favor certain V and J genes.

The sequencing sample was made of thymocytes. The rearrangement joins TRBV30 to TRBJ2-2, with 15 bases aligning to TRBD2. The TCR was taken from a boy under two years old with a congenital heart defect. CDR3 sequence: CAWSGTSGRGGTGELFF. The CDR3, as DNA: TGTGCCTGGAGTGGGACTAGCGGGAGGGGGGGCACCGGGGAGCTGTTTTTT.